Presented here are 32 T cell receptor beta chains from one specimen sequenced in a study of response to subunit inactivated influenza vaccine. TCRdb re-called the RT-PCR reads through MiXCR, storing one row per CDR3 protein. The table has roughly 570,000 distinct CDR3 sequences, around 15% seen once. Material: PBMCs from blood, obtained less than 13 days after vaccination. All receptors come from a man in his forties or fifties who received an inactivated influenza vaccine.

This clonotype was recorded a few times. V gene TRBV20-1 combines with J gene TRBJ2-7; unclear D gene. The germline CDR1 and CDR2 sequences are DFQATT and SNEGSKA (reference sequence). The V end was cut by 4 bases, the J end by 8 bases, with 15 bases between. The CDR3 runs to 12 residues. The CDR3 coding sequence is TGCAGTGCTATCGGGCAGGCCAACAAGCAGTACTTC. Translated, it gives CSAIGQANKQYF.

The genes are TRBV4-3 and TRBJ2-7; D remains unclear. This CDR3 contains 14 residues. V lost 2 bases and J 0 bases, leaving 8 bases between the germline ends. Germline loops: CDR1 LGHNA, CDR2 YSLEER. CDR3 residues: CASSQSFVSYEQYF. The DNA for the CDR3 is TGCGCCAGCAGCCAAAGCTTTGTCTCCTACGAGCAGTACTTC.

This clonotype was counted many times. The genes are TRBV20-1 and TRBJ2-3; 12 positions agree with TRBD2. The V and J ends lost 6 bases and 3 bases, in that order; junction bases with no gene match: 7. The V gene's germline CDR1 is DFQATT and CDR2 SNEGSKA (reference sequence). CDR3 size: 15 residues. In DNA form, the CDR3 reads TGCAGTGCACAAGGACTAGCGGGACTAACAGATACGCAGTATTTT. As protein: CSAQGLAGLTDTQYF.

V and J are TRBV11-2 and TRBJ2-5; 11 bases align to TRBD2. The germline CDR1 and CDR2 sequences are SGHAT and FQNNGV. The CDR3 length is 16 residues. Unmatched junction bases numbered 4, after V lost 2 bases and J lost 2 bases. The CDR3 bases are TGTGCCAGCAGCTTAACTAGCGGGGGCCGTCAAGAGACCCAGTACTTC. Translation: CASSLTSGGRQETQYF.

The chain joins TRBV7-8 to TRBJ2-5; D possibly matches TRBD1 or TRBD2 (5 bases each). The germline V gene encodes CDR1 SGHVS and CDR2 FQNEAQ. The CDR3 loop spans 16 amino acids. The germline V and J ends were trimmed by 3 bases and 7 bases, with 21 bases remaining between them. CDR3: CASSFRWGSGRVTQYF. As DNA, the CDR3 is TGTGCCAGCAGCTTTCGGTGGGGCTCTGGGCGGGTGACCCAGTACTTC.

This clonotype was seen a handful of times. This chain links TRBV4-2 with TRBJ1-2, with D unclear. Germline CDR1 and CDR2: LGHNA and YNFKEQ. CDR3 size: 16 residues. Trimming pared 1 base from V and 3 bases from J, leaving 15 bases between. The CDR3 sequence: CASSQVGRVSDYGYTF. CDR3 in DNA: TGTGCCAGCAGCCAAGTGGGCCGAGTCTCGGACTATGGCTACACCTTC.

The chain joins TRBV6-4 to TRBJ2-3; tentatively, D is TRBD1 (5 bases). Germline loops: CDR1 MRHNA, CDR2 SNTAGT. Trimming left V 2 bases short and J 0 bases short, with 9 bases between. CDR3 length: 15 residues. CDR3 region: CASSDGAGSTDTQYF. DNA of the CDR3: TGTGCCAGCAGTGACGGGGCAGGGAGCACAGATACGCAGTATTTT.

This clonotype was seen a handful of times. The V call is TRBV29-1, the J call TRBJ2-7, with D uncertain. There are 13 residues in the CDR3. Trimming removed 5 bases from V and 5 bases from J, with 16 bases in between. The germline CDR1 and CDR2 sequences are SQVTM and ANQGSEA. As DNA, the CDR3 is TGCAGCGTTATGTTTGGGGTGCTCCACGAGCAGTACTTC. Translated, it gives CSVMFGVLHEQYF.

This clonotype was counted ten times or more. The chain combines TRBV7-9 with TRBJ1-5; 9 bases match TRBD1. This CDR3 has 13 amino acids. Germline CDR1 and CDR2: SEHNR and FQNEAQ (reference sequence). The V and J ends lost 5 bases and 7 bases, in that order; junction bases with no gene match: 3. The CDR3 nucleotides are TGTGCCAGCAGCACAGGGGGCGAACAGCCCCAGCATTTT. It specifies CASSTGGEQPQHF.

This clonotype was seen a handful of times. The chain carries TRBV3-1 and TRBJ1-3; TRBD1 might be the D (5 bases). Trimming left V 2 bases short and J 2 bases short, with 13 bases between. The V gene's germline CDR1 is LGHDT and CDR2 YNNKEL (reference sequence). The CDR3 totals 16 residues. CDR3 protein: CASSQTGTNTGNTIYF. The CDR3, as DNA: TGTGCCAGCAGCCAAACCGGGACGAATACTGGAAACACCATATATTTT.

This clonotype turned up a few times. CDR3 nucleotides: TGTGCCAGCTCACCGATACAGGGGCCAGGGGAGACCCAGTACTTC. The encoded protein is CASSPIQGPGETQYF. This chain uses TRBV18 with TRBJ2-5; TRBD1 aligns across 7 bases. Germline trimming cut 3 bases from V and 5 bases from J; bases unmatched to any gene: 9. CDR3 length: 15 amino acids. Germline V CDR1 and CDR2: KGHSH, LQKENI.

This clonotype was seen many times. The chain joins TRBV24-1 to TRBJ2-5; D may be TRBD2 (6 bases). V shed 4 bases and J shed 5 bases, with 22 bases lying between them. Germline CDR1 is KGHDR and CDR2 is SFDVKD. CDR3 size: 17 residues. Written as DNA, the CDR3 is TGTGCCACCAGTGACCTTGAAGGACTAAGGTCGGGGGAGACCCAGTACTTC. Its translation is CATSDLEGLRSGETQYF.

V is TRBV15 and J is TRBJ2-5, with D hard to call. V was shortened by 6 bases and J by 1 base, with 15 bases between the two germline ends. This CDR3 has 15 amino acids. Germline V gene sequence: CDR1 LNHNV, CDR2 YYDKDF (reference sequence). The CDR3 loop is CATSQIDGFQETQYF. In nucleotides, the CDR3 is TGTGCCACCAGTCAGATCGACGGCTTCCAAGAGACCCAGTACTTC.

This clonotype was observed a handful of times. V is TRBV18 and J is TRBJ2-1; 7 bases match TRBD1. Trimming took 5 bases from V and 8 from J; bases not matched to a gene: 6. The germline V gene encodes CDR1 KGHSH and CDR2 LQKENI. The CDR3 covers 13 residues. DNA for the CDR3: TGTGCCAGCTCAGCCACAGGGGTCGATGAGCAGTTCTTC. Translation: CASSATGVDEQFF.

This chain joins TRBV20-1 and TRBJ2-5, with D possibly TRBD1 on 6 matching bases. This CDR3 comprises 16 residues. Per the germline V gene, CDR1 is DFQATT and CDR2 is SNEGSKA (reference sequence). V lost 4 bases and J lost 5, with 23 bases in between. The CDR3, as DNA: TGCAGTGCTACGGGTGGGGGCAGGGCCCTTAGCGAGACCCAGTACTTC. Protein: CSATGGGRALSETQYF.

The chain uses TRBV7-8 and TRBJ2-1, with 9 bases matching TRBD1. Germline V gene sequence: CDR1 SGHVS, CDR2 FQNEAQ. This CDR3 is 16 amino acids long. J was trimmed by 5 bases and V by 6 bases; bases with no gene match: 11. CDR3 sequence (DNA): TGTGCCAGCAGAGGACCCTGGGACAGGGATGACAATGAGCAGTTCTTC. Translated: CASRGPWDRDDNEQFF.

Only a few counts were recorded for this clonotype. The chain uses TRBV2 and TRBJ2-1, with 9 bases identical to TRBD1. Germline V lookup: CDR1 SNHLY, CDR2 FYNNEI. The CDR3 runs 16 residues. Unmatched junction bases numbered 10, after V lost 5 bases and J lost 5 bases. DNA for the CDR3: TGTGCCAGCAGTTATGACAGGGGGATCCTGGACAATGAGCAGTTCTTC. This gives the protein CASSYDRGILDNEQFF.

This clonotype has just a few counts. The genes are TRBV12-3 or TRBV12-4 and TRBJ1-2; D possibly corresponds to TRBD1 (6 bases). The CDR3 length is 13 residues. V lost 4 bases and J 4 bases, leaving 10 bases between the germline ends. The CDR3 sequence: CASSWDISYGYTF. For the CDR3, the DNA is TGTGCCAGCAGTTGGGACATTTCCTATGGCTACACCTTC.

This clonotype was seen a few times. This rearrangement joins TRBV6-5 to TRBJ2-1; no clear D. The CDR3 contains 12 residues. Trimming stripped 7 bases from V and 5 bases from J, with 9 bases between. CDR1 and CDR2 (germline): MNHEY, SVGAGI. Here the CDR3 reads CASTDLNNEQFF. The CDR3 DNA follows: TGTGCCAGCACAGACTTGAACAATGAGCAGTTCTTC.

In this sample, this clonotype turned up a few times. This chain connects TRBV27 to TRBJ2-1, with 11 bases aligning to TRBD1. The V and J ends lost 4 bases and 7 bases, in that order; junction bases with no gene match: 6. CDR3 length equals 15 residues. Per germline, CDR1 MNHEY and CDR2 SMNVEV (reference sequence). The DNA for the CDR3 is TGTGCCAGCAGTTACGGACAGGGGGCAGGGAATGAGCAGTTCTTC. Translated: CASSYGQGAGNEQFF.

This clonotype was detected only a few times. This rearrangement joins TRBV5-4 to TRBJ2-1; 8 bases are a match to TRBD2. Germline loops: CDR1 SGHNT, CDR2 YYREEE (reference sequence). J was trimmed by 5 bases and V by 3 bases; bases with no gene match: 10. The CDR3 runs 16 residues. DNA of the CDR3: TGTGCCAGCAGCTCCCACTTAGCGGGAATCAACAATGAGCAGTTCTTC. Protein product: CASSSHLAGINNEQFF.

This clonotype was observed a few times. DNA of the CDR3: TGTGCCAGCAGCCTCGATCAGAGACCTAGACTAAAGAACACCGGGGAGCTGTTTTTT. This codes for CASSLDQRPRLKNTGELFF. The rearrangement links TRBV6-1 to TRBJ2-2, with a possible D match to TRBD2 (5 bases). The CDR3 has 19 residues. V gave up 6 bases and J gave up 1 base, with 24 bases separating them. CDR1 and CDR2 (germline): MNHNS, SASEGT.

The table lists this clonotype with a few counts. J is TRBJ2-3 and V is TRBV5-1; 7 bases align to TRBD2. With V trimmed by 9 bases and J by 4 bases, 11 bases remained unmatched. This CDR3 comprises 14 residues. Germline CDR1 reads SGHRS; CDR2 reads YFSETQ. The CDR3 loop is CAINGRIEADTQYF. CDR3 coding DNA: TGCGCCATTAACGGGAGGATAGAAGCAGATACGCAGTATTTT. The complete variable domain, with remaining parts taken from reference TRBV5-1 and TRBJ2-3, reads KAGVTQTPRYLIKTRGQQVTLSCSPISGHRSVSWYQQTPGQGLQFLFEYFSETQRNKGNFPGRFSGRQFSNSRSEMNVSTLELGDSALYLCAINGRIEADTQYFGPGTRLTVL.

This clonotype was detected ten times or more. The rearrangement links TRBV18 to TRBJ2-5; unclear D gene. Germline CDR1 KGHSH, CDR2 LQKENI. Trimming left V 2 bases short and J 7 bases short, with 20 bases between. The CDR3 totals 16 residues. The CDR3 nucleotides are TGTGCCAGCTCACCAATCCTCGCTGACGTCAAAGGGACCCAGTACTTC. Protein product: CASSPILADVKGTQYF.

This rearrangement joins TRBV18 to TRBJ2-3; D may be TRBD2 (6 bases). There are 15 residues in the CDR3. Germline V gene sequence: CDR1 KGHSH, CDR2 LQKENI. With 4 bases removed from V and 3 bases from J, the gap between germline ends came to 14 bases. The chain's CDR3 is CASSLRSSATDTQYF. The CDR3 nucleotides are TGTGCCAGCTCACTTCGGTCTAGCGCTACAGATACGCAGTATTTT.

V and J are TRBV20-1 and TRBJ2-7, with D possibly TRBD1 on 5 matching bases. CDR3 length equals 14 residues. Germline V gene lookup returns CDR1 DFQATT and CDR2 SNEGSKA (reference sequence). Trimming shortened V by 3 bases and J by 0 bases, and 12 bases separated the two germline ends. The CDR3 sequence: CSARSPDNSYEQYF. As DNA, the CDR3 is TGCAGTGCTAGGAGCCCGGACAACTCCTACGAGCAGTACTTC.

V gene TRBV5-5 combines with J gene TRBJ1-2; D call uncertain. The germline V gene has CDR1 SGHKS and CDR2 YYEKEE (reference sequence). V was clipped by 0 bases and J by 4 bases, with 10 bases between them. The CDR3 has 14 residues. In DNA form, the CDR3 reads TGTGCCAGCAGCTTGGGACAAGTGACCTATGGCTACACCTTC. This translates into CASSLGQVTYGYTF.

V and J are TRBV12-3 or TRBV12-4 and TRBJ2-7; the D gene is possibly TRBD2 (6 bases). Trimming took off 7 bases at V and 6 bases at J, with 19 bases between the two ends. This CDR3 comprises 14 residues. CDR3 region: CASTLAGFSGEQYF. CDR3 in DNA: TGTGCCAGCACCCTCGCGGGATTTTCGGGCGAGCAGTACTTC.

This chain joins TRBV4-1 and TRBJ1-6; D possibly corresponds to TRBD1 (5 bases). V lost 1 base and J lost 8, with 9 bases in between. The CDR3 is made up of 14 amino acids. Per germline, CDR1 MGHRA and CDR2 YSYEKL. The CDR3 nucleotides are TGCGCCAGCAGCCAAGCCCCCAGGGATTCACCCCTCCACTTT. The encoded protein is CASSQAPRDSPLHF.

The chain links TRBV4-3 to TRBJ2-1; possibly TRBD1 for D (5 bases). The CDR3 totals 16 residues. Trimming stripped 0 bases from V and 2 bases from J, with 11 bases between. Per germline, CDR1 LGHNA and CDR2 YSLEER. The CDR3, as DNA: TGCGCCAGCAGCCAAGATATCACCAGGGCCTACAATGAGCAGTTCTTC. Amino acids: CASSQDITRAYNEQFF.

The CDR3 sequence is CASSQEGLLGGELFF. The CDR3 DNA is TGTGCCAGCAGCCAGGAGGGACTCCTTGGCGGGGAGCTGTTTTTT. This chain joins TRBV7-9 and TRBJ2-2; perhaps TRBD2 as D (6 bases). V lost 5 bases, J lost 7 bases, and 17 bases lay in between. Germline CDR1 is SEHNR and CDR2 is FQNEAQ (reference sequence). The CDR3 totals 15 residues.

This clonotype occurred a few times. The rearrangement links TRBV5-1 to TRBJ2-7; TRBD2 agrees at 10 bases. The CDR3 is 15 residues long. Germline CDR1 is SGHRS and CDR2 is YFSETQ. With 7 bases clipped from V and 1 base from J, the junction kept 8 bases outside the gene matches. The CDR3 spells CASGLAGVGSYEQYF. The CDR3 DNA sequence: TGCGCCAGCGGCCTAGCGGGAGTAGGATCCTACGAGCAGTACTTC.